The 26 T cell receptor beta chains listed next were all sequenced from one sample in a study of CD8 T cells in Susac syndrome. Random hexamers were used to reverse transcribe the RNA input (0.5 to 1 ug). One entry per CDR3 protein results from TCRdb running MiXCR on the immunoSEQ multiplex PCR reads. The sample consists of more than 200,000 distinct CDR3 sequences, over 85% of them appearing once. The specimen was CD4+ T cells from PBMCs. Every receptor here comes from a human donor with multiple sclerosis.

The chain links TRBV2 to TRBJ2-2; TRBD2 matches 7 bases. The CDR3 has 13 amino acids. Germline V gene sequence: CDR1 SNHLY, CDR2 FYNNEI. The V and J ends lost 6 bases and 6 bases, in that order; junction bases with no gene match: 4. The DNA for the CDR3 is TGTGCCAGCAGCGGACTAGTGGCCGGGGAGCTGTTTTTT. Its translation is CASSGLVAGELFF.

This chain connects TRBV6-6 to TRBJ2-3, with D perhaps TRBD2 (5 bases). The germline CDR1 and CDR2 sequences are MNHNY and SVGAGI (reference sequence). This CDR3 has 14 residues. With 10 bases removed from V and 4 bases from J, the gap between germline ends came to 18 bases. CDR3 nucleotide sequence: TGTGCCACCAAACTAGTGCTGGGGTCAGATACGCAGTATTTT. Translation: CATKLVLGSDTQYF.

The chain recombines TRBV29-1 with TRBJ2-1; no firm D call. This CDR3 is 12 amino acids long. The germline V and J ends were trimmed by 7 bases and 6 bases, with 13 bases remaining between them. Germline V gene lookup returns CDR1 SQVTM and CDR2 ANQGSEA. In DNA, the CDR3 is TGCAGCGCCGATCCAAACGGCAATGAGCAGTTCTTC. This codes for CSADPNGNEQFF.

This rearrangement joins TRBV5-1 to TRBJ2-7; 7 bases agree with TRBD2. V dropped 1 base and J dropped 3; count of bases not matched to a gene: 1. The germline gives CDR1 SGHRS, CDR2 YFSETQ. The CDR3 totals 13 residues. The DNA of the CDR3 is TGCGCCAGCAGCTTGCCGGGGGGCTACGAGCAGTACTTC. It specifies CASSLPGGYEQYF.

V usage is TRBV11-2 and J usage is TRBJ2-1, with D tentatively TRBD1 (5 bases). The ends were cut back, 1 base at V and 7 bases at J, with 20 bases in the middle. In germline, CDR1 is SGHAT, CDR2 FQNNGV. The CDR3 consists of 17 residues. The CDR3 nucleotides read TGTGCCAGCAGCTTAGTCGGGCAGGGTTTTGTTGGGAATGAGCAGTTCTTC. This codes for CASSLVGQGFVGNEQFF.

The chain has TRBV14 and TRBJ1-2, with D perhaps TRBD1 (5 bases). The CDR3 runs 15 residues. Trimming took off 1 base at V and 3 bases at J, with 12 bases between the two ends. Germline V gene sequence: CDR1 SGHDN, CDR2 FVKESK. The CDR3 reads CASSQVDSAYYGYTF. CDR3 in DNA: TGTGCCAGCAGCCAAGTTGACAGCGCTTACTATGGCTACACCTTC. The variable domain in full, with the rest retrieved from reference TRBV14 and TRBJ1-2, is EAGVTQFPSHSVIEKGQTVTLRCDPISGHDNLYWYRRVMGKEIKFLLHFVKESKQDESGMPNNRFLAERTGGTYSTLKVQPAELEDSGVYFCASSQVDSAYYGYTFGSGTRLTVV.

V is TRBV3-1 and J is TRBJ2-3; D perhaps matches TRBD2 (6 bases). V was shortened by 0 bases and J by 0 bases, with 10 bases between the two germline ends. The length of the CDR3 is 16 residues. Germline V gives CDR1 LGHDT, CDR2 YNNKEL (reference sequence). In DNA form, the CDR3 reads TGTGCCAGCAGCCAAGAGCGGGACCCAAGCACAGATACGCAGTATTTT. It codes for CASSQERDPSTDTQYF.

This rearrangement joins TRBV24-1 to TRBJ2-3; no reliable D call. The CDR3 runs 15 residues. Trimming left V 5 bases short and J 1 base short, with 12 bases between. CDR1 and CDR2 (germline): KGHDR, SFDVKD. CDR3 amino acids: CATSGDTEGTDTQYF. The CDR3 DNA reads TGTGCCACCAGTGGGGATACCGAAGGCACAGATACGCAGTATTTT.

This rearrangement joins TRBV30 to TRBJ2-3, with 9 bases lining up with TRBD1. V dropped 2 bases and J dropped 2; count of bases not matched to a gene: 11. The CDR3 contains 17 residues. Germline values: CDR1 GTSNPN, CDR2 SVGIG (reference sequence). The CDR3 region has the DNA TGTGCCTGGAGTTATGGGTCGGGGACAGGGATCACAGATACGCAGTATTTT. This sequence encodes CAWSYGSGTGITDTQYF.

This chain uses TRBV11-3 with TRBJ1-1; possible D gene TRBD1, 6 bases. With 5 bases removed from V and 8 bases from J, the gap between germline ends came to 18 bases. The germline gives CDR1 SGHNT, CDR2 YENEEA. There are 14 residues in the CDR3. The CDR3 coding sequence is TGTGCCAGCAGCCGACGGCAGGGGAGGGGGGAAGCTTTCTTT. Amino acids: CASSRRQGRGEAFF.

J is TRBJ1-5 and V is TRBV29-1; D not resolved. V was shortened by 4 bases and J by 4 bases, with 8 bases between the two germline ends. CDR1 is SQVTM and CDR2 is ANQGSEA in the germline V gene. The length of the CDR3 is 12 residues. CDR3 DNA sequence: TGCAGCGTTGCTTCTGGTAATCAGCCCCAGCATTTT. Translation gives CSVASGNQPQHF. The full variable domain, with the rest looked up from reference TRBV29-1 and TRBJ1-5, is SAVISQKPSRDICQRGTSLTIQCQVDSQVTMMFWYRQQPGQSLTLIATANQGSEATYESGFVIDKFPISRPNLTFSTLTVSNMSPEDSSIYLCSVASGNQPQHFGDGTRLSIL.

The V call is TRBV12-3 or TRBV12-4, the J call TRBJ1-2, with 8 positions matching TRBD1. The CDR3 is 14 residues long. The trim removed 1 base at V and 7 bases at J, leaving 5 bases unmatched. CDR3 in DNA: TGTGCCAGCAGTTTAGGGACAGGGCGTGGTGGCTACACCTTC. It translates to CASSLGTGRGGYTF.

The chain uses TRBV6-6 and TRBJ2-1; 8 nucleotides match TRBD2. Germline-derived CDR1 and CDR2 are MNHNY and SVGAGI (reference sequence). Trimming at V came to 5 bases and at J to 8 bases, leaving 5 bases not matched to a gene. There are 13 residues in the CDR3. The CDR3 spells CASSSGGRHEQFF. The CDR3 DNA reads TGTGCCAGCAGTAGCGGGGGCCGGCATGAGCAGTTCTTC.

The V and J genes are TRBV19 and TRBJ1-3; possibly TRBD1 for D (5 bases). Looked up from germline, CDR1 is LNHDA and CDR2 is SQIVND (reference sequence). V lost 8 bases to trimming and J lost 3 bases, with 11 bases between them. The CDR3 sequence is 13 residues long. This CDR3 reads CASGGAVGNTIYF. CDR3 nucleotide sequence: TGTGCCAGTGGTGGGGCCGTTGGAAACACCATATATTTT.

The J gene is TRBJ2-3, the V gene TRBV20-1; D is possibly TRBD1 (5 bases). The CDR3 contains 14 residues. Trimming left V 2 bases short and J 1 base short, with 10 bases between. CDR1 is DFQATT, CDR2 SNEGSKA, per germline (reference sequence). Here the CDR3 reads CSARRQGGTDTQYF. The CDR3 DNA is TGCAGTGCTAGACGGCAAGGGGGCACAGATACGCAGTATTTT.

This chain uses TRBV12-3 or TRBV12-4 with TRBJ1-4; D gene unclear. This CDR3 is built from 12 residues. Trimming left V 6 bases short and J 8 bases short, with 10 bases between. Here the CDR3 DNA reads TGTGCCAGCAGCTTCGGGTGGGAAAAACTGTTTTTT. It specifies CASSFGWEKLFF.

This clonotype has only one observation. This rearrangement joins TRBV11-2 to TRBJ2-5, with D perhaps TRBD1 (5 bases). From germline, CDR1 is SGHAT and CDR2 FQNNGV. Trimming took off 4 bases at V and 5 bases at J, with 17 bases between the two ends. This CDR3 region has 15 residues. DNA of the CDR3: TGTGCCAGCAGCTCAGGGTCCGGTAGCCTTGAGACCCAGTACTTC. It specifies CASSSGSGSLETQYF.

This rearrangement joins TRBV12-3 or TRBV12-4 to TRBJ2-1, with D unresolved. V lost 1 base, J lost 1 base, and 5 bases lay in between. This CDR3 contains 14 residues. This CDR3 reads CASSLERSYNEQFF. CDR3 coding DNA: TGTGCCAGCAGTTTAGAACGGTCCTACAATGAGCAGTTCTTC.

The chain carries TRBV25-1 and TRBJ2-1; D is possibly TRBD2 (6 bases). In germline, CDR1 is MGHDK, CDR2 SYGVNS. The CDR3 has 15 amino acids. V lost 6 bases and J 10 bases, leaving 22 bases between the germline ends. This CDR3 is CASSPTGTGASEQFF. The DNA of the CDR3 is TGTGCCAGCAGCCCCACCGGGACTGGCGCATCGGAGCAGTTCTTC.

CDR3 bases: TGTGCCAGCAGCCTCCAGGAAACCCTCTCCGAGCAGTACTTC. Translating gives CASSLQETLSEQYF. The J gene is TRBJ2-7, the V gene TRBV12-3 or TRBV12-4, with D unresolved. V lost 6 bases, J lost 6 bases, and 18 bases lay in between. CDR3 size: 14 residues.

This chain connects TRBV5-1 to TRBJ2-1, with 13 positions matching TRBD2. This CDR3 is 14 amino acids long. CDR1 is SGHRS and CDR2 is YFSETQ in the germline V gene. V was pared by 7 bases and J by 6 bases, with 4 bases of the junction left unmatched. Here the CDR3 reads CASETSGRANEQFF. Here the CDR3 DNA reads TGCGCCAGCGAAACTAGCGGGAGGGCCAATGAGCAGTTCTTC.

CDR3 region: CASSFPRTVYGYTF. DNA for the CDR3: TGTGCCAGCAGTTTTCCCCGGACAGTCTATGGCTACACCTTC. This chain links TRBV12-3 or TRBV12-4 with TRBJ1-2; tentatively, D is TRBD1 (6 bases). Deletions cut 3 bases from V and 4 bases from J, with 12 bases between. CDR3 length: 14 amino acids.

V usage is TRBV6-5 and J usage is TRBJ2-1, with TRBD1 identical over 10 bases. Germline loops: CDR1 MNHEY, CDR2 SVGAGI. V was pared by 4 bases and J by 8 bases, with 5 bases of the junction left unmatched. The CDR3 is 14 residues long. In nucleotides, the CDR3 is TGTGCCAGCAGTTTGCCCGACAGGGGGCATGAGCAGTTCTTC. This sequence encodes CASSLPDRGHEQFF.

This chain links TRBV29-1 with TRBJ1-5; D is perhaps TRBD1 (6 bases). The CDR3 contains 14 residues. Germline V gene sequence: CDR1 SQVTM, CDR2 ANQGSEA. V lost 4 bases, J lost 2 bases, and 12 bases lay in between. The CDR3 protein is CSVVFRGGNQPQHF. The CDR3 DNA reads TGCAGCGTTGTATTCAGGGGTGGCAATCAGCCCCAGCATTTT.

The CDR3 nucleotides read TGCGCCAGCAGCTTGTTCGGGCAAGAGACCCAGTACTTC. This sequence encodes CASSLFGQETQYF. V is TRBV5-1 and J is TRBJ2-5; D remains ambiguous. The germline CDR1 and CDR2 sequences are SGHRS and YFSETQ. Trimming cost V 1 base and J 2 bases, with 6 bases left between them. The CDR3 consists of 13 residues.

The chain couples TRBV9 to TRBJ2-3; possibly TRBD2 for D (6 bases). Germline CDR1 is SGDLS and CDR2 is YYNGEE. CDR3 length: 15 amino acids. V was clipped by 4 bases and J by 0 bases, with 12 bases between them. The CDR3, as DNA: TGTGCCAGCAGCTCGATGGGGACTAGCACAGATACGCAGTATTTT. Translating gives CASSSMGTSTDTQYF. Full variable domain (missing parts from reference TRBV9 and TRBJ2-3): DSGVTQTPKHLITATGQRVTLRCSPRSGDLSVYWYQQSLDQGLQFLIQYYNGEERAKGNILERFSAQQFPDLHSELNLSSLELGDSALYFCASSSMGTSTDTQYFGPGTRLTVL.